Only a few counts were recorded for the clone carrying this T cell receptor beta chain. As yet, its antigen is unknown. Template switching added a universal primer site, and cDNA bore unique molecular identifiers. TCRdb fed the 5' RACE reads into MiXCR, producing one record per CDR3 protein. The sample carries approximately 590,000 distinct CDR3 sequences, roughly 9.9% recorded once. CDR1 and CDR2 (germline): MDHEN, SYDVKM. Unmatched junction bases numbered 7, after V lost 4 bases and J lost 0 bases. The CDR3 spans 16 residues. The sample is drawn from a study of identical twins. Study results and limitations: Invariant MAIT and iNKT cells may have partly biased zero-insertion analyses. Cord blood beta clonotypes that were abundant carried fewer insertions, and memory repertoires showed no such trend. Within monozygotic twins, out-of-frame TCR alpha sharing was underestimated by the models.

These sequences were also reported in another study, on yellow fever vaccine responses in identical twins.

The sequence was obtained from a woman younger than 30 in good health. The sequenced material came from PBMCs. The chain uses TRBV28 and TRBJ2-7, with TRBD1 matching over 9 bases. The CDR3 loop reads CASSSHDRGFSYEQYF. CDR3 nucleotides: TGTGCCAGCAGTTCTCACGACAGGGGGTTCTCCTACGAGCAGTACTTC.